Listed below are T cell receptor beta chains from one sample, sequenced in a study of chemoradiotherapy in HPV16-positive cancers. The data were produced by immunoSEQ multiplex PCR, yet TCRdb's version contains in-frame clones alone and is incomplete. The sample lists roughly 25,000 clones; approximately 93% were seen once. The biological material was taken from a patient who underwent chemoradiotherapy. These receptor sequences come from a human donor with HPV-associated anogenital cancer. Each CDR3 is given with its conserved first and last residue. Each record gives: D gene, V gene, clone size, J gene, CDR3 DNA, CDR3 protein. A D gene is named only where the DNA matches it firmly. Clone size is stated in some rows and not others, as once, few, many or a class when expanded.

D: TRBD2; V: TRBV18; size: -; J: TRBJ2-1; DNA: TGTGCCAGCTCGTATCGACTAGCGGGAGAGAATGAGCAGTTCTTC; CDR3: CASSYRLAGENEQFF
D: TRBD1; V: TRBV5-1; size: -; J: TRBJ2-3; DNA: TGCGCCAGCAGCTTGGAAGGACAGGGAACAGATACGCAGTATTTT; CDR3: CASSLEGQGTDTQYF
D: TRBD1; V: TRBV7-2; size: -; J: TRBJ1-2; DNA: TGTGCCAGCAGCTACGGGACAGGGGCTCCCTATGGCTACACCTTC; CDR3: CASSYGTGAPYGYTF
D: TRBD1; V: TRBV5-8; size: -; J: TRBJ1-1; DNA: TGTGCCAGCAGCTTGGCAGGGGGCCTAAACACTGAAGCTTTCTTT; CDR3: CASSLAGGLNTEAFF
D: -; V: TRBV4-3; size: -; J: TRBJ2-7; DNA: TGCGCCAGCAGCCAAGATCGCTCTCGAGGGTCCTACGAGCAGTACTTC; CDR3: CASSQDRSRGSYEQYF
D: TRBD1; V: TRBV15; size: -; J: TRBJ2-3; DNA: TGTGCCACCAGCAGAGCCAGGGACAGGGTCACAGATACGCAGTATTTT; CDR3: CATSRARDRVTDTQYF
D: -; V: TRBV28; size: -; J: TRBJ1-3; DNA: TGTGCCAGCAGTTTACAGGGAATTGGCTCTGGAAACACCATATATTTT; CDR3: CASSLQGIGSGNTIYF
D: -; V: TRBV29-1; size: -; J: TRBJ1-1; DNA: TGCAGCGTCGATGAGGGGGGTGGGGCTGAAGCTTTCTTT; CDR3: CSVDEGGGAEAFF
D: TRBD2; V: TRBV9; size: -; J: TRBJ2-5; DNA: TGTGCCAGCAGCCCCCGAGTGGCTAGCGGGGGGCCCCAAGAGACCCAGTACTTC; CDR3: CASSPRVASGGPQETQYF
D: -; V: TRBV7-9; size: -; J: TRBJ2-5; DNA: TGTGCCAGCAGCTACCGGGACGAAGAGACCCAGTACTTC; CDR3: CASSYRDEETQYF
D: TRBD2; V: TRBV5-1; size: -; J: TRBJ2-3; DNA: TGCGCCAGCAGCTTAGCCGGGGCTAGCGGGCAATTTAGCACAGATACGCAGTATTTT; CDR3: CASSLAGASGQFSTDTQYF
D: TRBD1; V: TRBV13; size: -; J: TRBJ2-1; DNA: TGTGCCAGCAGAAGGACAGGGGGACGTGAGCAGTTCTTC; CDR3: CASRRTGGREQFF
D: -; V: TRBV30; size: -; J: TRBJ2-7; DNA: TGTGCCTGGAGTCCTGGTGGGGTTGGCGAGCAGTACTTC; CDR3: CAWSPGGVGEQYF
D: -; V: TRBV19; size: once; J: TRBJ2-5; DNA: TGTGCCAGTAGTACCTTCAAAACCTCCAGATCTCAAGAGACCCAGTACTTC; CDR3: CASSTFKTSRSQETQYF
D: TRBD2; V: TRBV6-1; size: -; J: TRBJ2-5; DNA: TGTGCCAGCAACCGGGGAGGGCAAGAGACCCAGTACTTC; CDR3: CASNRGGQETQYF
D: -; V: TRBV7-2; size: -; J: TRBJ2-7; DNA: TGTGCCAGCAGCATCGGGTTCGGACAGACCTACGAGCAGTACTTC; CDR3: CASSIGFGQTYEQYF
D: TRBD2; V: TRBV11-3; size: -; J: TRBJ2-7; DNA: TGTGCCAGCAGCCCTGGACTAGCGGGTTCCTACGAGCAGTACTTC; CDR3: CASSPGLAGSYEQYF
D: TRBD1; V: TRBV7-2; size: -; J: TRBJ1-1; DNA: TGTGCCAGCAGCCCAGGGGGGGCCGGCACTGAAGCTTTCTTT; CDR3: CASSPGGAGTEAFF
D: TRBD1; V: TRBV7-9; size: -; J: TRBJ2-7; DNA: TGTGCCAGCAGCTCAACAGGGGGCCTCGTCTCCTACGAGCAGTACTTC; CDR3: CASSSTGGLVSYEQYF
D: TRBD2; V: TRBV14; size: -; J: TRBJ2-7; DNA: TGTGCCAGCAGCCAGTCTCTAGCGGGGGGCTACCACTACGAGCAGTACTTC; CDR3: CASSQSLAGGYHYEQYF
D: -; V: TRBV11-2; size: -; J: TRBJ1-5; DNA: TGTGCCAGCAGCGTCGTGGGGGGCGAGCCCCAGCATTTT; CDR3: CASSVVGGEPQHF
D: -; V: TRBV11-2; size: -; J: TRBJ1-6; DNA: TGTGCCAGCAGCTCGACTGCCCCAAATTCACCCCTCCACTTT; CDR3: CASSSTAPNSPLHF
D: -; V: TRBV5-1; size: -; J: TRBJ2-7; DNA: TGCGCCAGCAGCTTGGAAGAAACCTCCTACGAGCAGTACTTC; CDR3: CASSLEETSYEQYF
D: TRBD2; V: TRBV7-9; size: -; J: TRBJ2-2; DNA: TGTGCCAGCACCGGGGGGAGAGCCGGGGAGCTGTTTTTT; CDR3: CASTGGRAGELFF
D: -; V: TRBV11-2; size: once; J: TRBJ1-1; DNA: TGTGCCAGCAGCGCCCAGGGATACACTGAAGCTTTCTTT; CDR3: CASSAQGYTEAFF
D: -; V: TRBV6-5; size: -; J: TRBJ1-5; DNA: TGTGCCAGCAGACCTACCACCCGGAGCAATCAGCCCCAGCATTTT; CDR3: CASRPTTRSNQPQHF
D: -; V: TRBV5-1; size: -; J: TRBJ2-2; DNA: TGCGCCAGCAGCTTGGGTCGGGCTAGGGGAGCCGGGGAGCTGTTTTTT; CDR3: CASSLGRARGAGELFF
D: -; V: TRBV9; size: -; J: TRBJ1-3; DNA: TGTGCCAGCAGCGTAGCTACGGGAGGGGAGACTGGAAACACCATATATTTT; CDR3: CASSVATGGETGNTIYF
D: -; V: TRBV29-1; size: -; J: TRBJ1-1; DNA: TGCAGCGTTGAAGGAGGTCAGGTCACTGAAGCTTTCTTT; CDR3: CSVEGGQVTEAFF
D: TRBD2; V: TRBV29-1; size: -; J: TRBJ2-5; DNA: TGCAGCGTTGAACGACTAGCGGGACCTTTGGGAGAGACCCAGTACTTC; CDR3: CSVERLAGPLGETQYF
D: -; V: TRBV7-3; size: -; J: TRBJ1-2; DNA: TGTGCCAGCAGCTTAGGCAGCGACTATGGCTACACCTTC; CDR3: CASSLGSDYGYTF
D: TRBD1; V: TRBV7-2; size: -; J: TRBJ1-6; DNA: TGTGCCAGCAGCGGGACAGGGAATCGGTCGGTATCACCCCTCCACTTT; CDR3: CASSGTGNRSVSPLHF
D: TRBD2; V: TRBV19; size: few; J: TRBJ2-7; DNA: TGTGCCAGTAAGGCGGGAGGGACGTACGAGCAGTACTTC; CDR3: CASKAGGTYEQYF
D: -; V: TRBV18; size: -; J: TRBJ1-2; DNA: TGTGCCAGCTCGCCAGACAGTTATCTTGGCTACACCTTC; CDR3: CASSPDSYLGYTF
D: -; V: TRBV5-1; size: -; J: TRBJ1-2; DNA: TGCGCCAGCACCGAAGGGACGGTTAACTATGGCTACACCTTC; CDR3: CASTEGTVNYGYTF
D: TRBD2; V: TRBV5-1; size: -; J: TRBJ2-2; DNA: TGCGCCAGCAGCTCGATTTCAAGCGGGAGCGGCACCGGGGAGCTGTTTTTT; CDR3: CASSSISSGSGTGELFF
D: TRBD1; V: TRBV2; size: -; J: TRBJ1-2; DNA: TGTGCCAGCAGTGCGGACAGGGACCTAAGTGGCTACACCTTC; CDR3: CASSADRDLSGYTF
D: TRBD2; V: TRBV18; size: -; J: TRBJ2-1; DNA: TGTGCCAGCTCAGAAAGTAGCGGGAGAATAAATGAGCAGTTCTTC; CDR3: CASSESSGRINEQFF
D: TRBD1; V: TRBV5-1; size: once; J: TRBJ1-1; DNA: TGCGCCAGCAGCCAGACAGGGCCTGAAGCTTTCTTT; CDR3: CASSQTGPEAFF
D: -; V: TRBV27; size: -; J: TRBJ2-1; DNA: TGTGCCAGCAGTTTCCAACTCTACAATGAGCAGTTCTTC; CDR3: CASSFQLYNEQFF
D: -; V: TRBV2; size: -; J: TRBJ1-2; DNA: TGTGCCAGCAGTGAACAGGGCCCTGTTTATGGCTACACCTTC; CDR3: CASSEQGPVYGYTF
D: -; V: TRBV30; size: -; J: TRBJ1-5; DNA: TGTGCCTGGAGTGTTTCTAGCAATCAGCCCCAGCATTTT; CDR3: CAWSVSSNQPQHF
D: -; V: TRBV7-2; size: -; J: TRBJ1-1; DNA: TGTGCCAGCAGCTTAGTCAACCGGAACACTGAAGCTTTCTTT; CDR3: CASSLVNRNTEAFF
D: -; V: TRBV4-3; size: -; J: TRBJ1-3; DNA: TGCGCCAGCAGCCAAGCGGGGACACGAGGAAACACCATATATTTT; CDR3: CASSQAGTRGNTIYF
D: TRBD2; V: TRBV13; size: -; J: TRBJ2-1; DNA: TGTGCCAGCAGCTTAGATGGGGGAGGGCCGGGGAATGAGCAGTTCTTC; CDR3: CASSLDGGGPGNEQFF
D: -; V: TRBV5-1; size: -; J: TRBJ2-3; DNA: TGCGCCAGCAGCTTGGCCTGGACAGGCACAGATACGCAGTATTTT; CDR3: CASSLAWTGTDTQYF
D: -; V: TRBV30; size: -; J: TRBJ1-1; DNA: TGTGCCTGGAGCCCAGGAAGGGCGAACACTGAAGCTTTCTTT; CDR3: CAWSPGRANTEAFF
D: TRBD1; V: TRBV5-1; size: -; J: TRBJ2-7; DNA: TGCGCCAGCAGCTTGGGTTCGGGGACAGGGGGCTACGAGCAGTACTTC; CDR3: CASSLGSGTGGYEQYF
D: -; V: TRBV11-2; size: -; J: TRBJ2-1; DNA: TGTGCCAGCAGCTTCAGGGGGGGCCTGGGTGATGAGCAGTTCTTC; CDR3: CASSFRGGLGDEQFF
D: TRBD2; V: TRBV7-6; size: -; J: TRBJ2-5; DNA: TGTGCCAGCAGCCCACTAGCGGGGCTACAAGAGACCCAGTACTTC; CDR3: CASSPLAGLQETQYF
D: TRBD2; V: TRBV28; size: -; J: TRBJ2-5; DNA: TGTGCCAGCAGTTCCCTTAGCGGGGTCCCTGGAGAGACCCAGTACTTC; CDR3: CASSSLSGVPGETQYF
D: TRBD1; V: TRBV4-1; size: -; J: TRBJ1-4; DNA: TGCGCCAGCGGCCTAGGGACAGGGGGCGCGGGGGCGGATGAAAAACTGTTTTTT; CDR3: CASGLGTGGAGADEKLFF
D: -; V: TRBV28; size: -; J: TRBJ2-7; DNA: TGTGCCAGCAGTTTACAAGCAGCTAAGGGCTACGAGCAGTACTTC; CDR3: CASSLQAAKGYEQYF